A single sample gave rise to the 20 T cell receptor beta chains below, sequenced in a study of control samples from healthy donors and cancer patients. The protocol was immunoSEQ multiplex PCR, while the TCRdb copy is restricted to in-frame clones and leaves out a portion. This table has 90,000 or so clones, roughly 90% appearing once. Source material: blood. These receptors all come from a woman in her 70s in good health.

V and J are TRBV4-1 and TRBJ2-7; 7 positions agree with TRBD1. Germline V gene lookup returns CDR1 MGHRA and CDR2 YSYEKL. Trimming removed 1 base from V and 1 base from J; junction bases left unmatched: 1. This CDR3 region has 14 residues. DNA for the CDR3: TGCGCCAGCAGCCAAGCACAGGGGTCCTACGAGCAGTACTTC. Amino acid sequence: CASSQAQGSYEQYF.

This clone was found once. The chain carries TRBV6-5 and TRBJ1-2; D is undetermined. The CDR3 loop spans 14 amino acids. Germline values: CDR1 MNHEY, CDR2 SVGAGI. The V end was cut by 6 bases, the J end by 4 bases, with 15 bases between. CDR3 residues: CASRKTGRAYGYTF. In DNA form, the CDR3 reads TGTGCCAGCAGAAAAACCGGCAGAGCCTATGGCTACACCTTC.

This clone occurred many times. The V gene is TRBV27, the J gene TRBJ2-6, with unresolved D. Trimming took off 3 bases at V and 2 bases at J, with 5 bases between the two ends. Germline V gene lookup returns CDR1 MNHEY and CDR2 SMNVEV (reference sequence). The CDR3 spans 14 residues. CDR3 nucleotides: TGTGCCAGCAGTTTTAACGCTGGGGCCAACGTCCTGACTTTC. Its translation: CASSFNAGANVLTF. Drawing the rest from reference TRBV27 and TRBJ2-6, the complete variable domain is EAQVTQNPRYLITVTGKKLTVTCSQNMNHEYMSWYRQDPGLGLRQIYYSMNVEVTDKGDVPEGYKVSRKEKRNFPLILESPSPNQTSLYFCASSFNAGANVLTFGAGSRLTVL.

The rearrangement links TRBV5-1 to TRBJ2-7; D may be TRBD2 (7 bases). The CDR3 has 14 amino acids. V lost 7 bases and J lost 3, with 17 bases in between. Per the germline V gene, CDR1 is SGHRS and CDR2 is YFSETQ. CDR3 bases: TGCGCCAGCGGGAAAGGGGGGGGCGGCTACGAGCAGTACTTC. Translated, it gives CASGKGGGGYEQYF.

This clone was observed a handful of times. Other DNA variants within this sample encode the same CDR3. The chain links TRBV27 to TRBJ1-2; TRBD1 might be the D (5 bases). V was trimmed by 0 bases and J by 0 bases, leaving 11 bases between them. Germline V gene lookup returns CDR1 MNHEY and CDR2 SMNVEV (reference sequence). The CDR3 totals 16 residues. The CDR3 DNA reads as TGTGCCAGCAGTTTATCGACGTCGACAGCTAACTATGGCTACACCTTC. This gives the protein CASSLSTSTANYGYTF.

A few counts support this clone. This chain connects TRBV12-3 or TRBV12-4 to TRBJ2-7; D perhaps matches TRBD2 (5 bases). The CDR3 extends over 13 amino acids. V dropped 4 bases and J dropped 7 bases, with 14 bases sitting between them. CDR3 nucleotides: TGTGCCAGCAGTTACGGGGTACTCAGGGAGCAGTACTTC. It translates to CASSYGVLREQYF.

The J gene is TRBJ1-2, the V gene TRBV9; no definite D call. Trimming took 3 bases from V and 4 from J, leaving 7 bases between them. The germline CDR1 and CDR2 sequences are SGDLS and YYNGEE. The length of the CDR3 is 12 residues. The CDR3 DNA is TGTGCCAGCAGCGACCGTGTCTATGGCTACACCTTC. This translates into CASSDRVYGYTF. The full variable domain, with the rest looked up from reference TRBV9 and TRBJ1-2, is DSGVTQTPKHLITATGQRVTLRCSPRSGDLSVYWYQQSLDQGLQFLIQYYNGEERAKGNILERFSAQQFPDLHSELNLSSLELGDSALYFCASSDRVYGYTFGSGTRLTVV.

This clone was seen just once. The rearrangement joins TRBV7-2 to TRBJ1-1; D possibly corresponds to TRBD1 (6 bases). The CDR3 has 13 amino acids. V lost 5 bases to trimming and J lost 8 bases, with 15 bases between them. Germline values: CDR1 SGHTA, CDR2 FQGNSA. Written as DNA, the CDR3 is TGTGCCAGCAGCAGCACCGGGAGGGGGGAAGCTTTCTTT. It is translated as CASSSTGRGEAFF.

The chain employs TRBV24-1 and TRBJ2-1; tentatively, D is TRBD2 (6 bases). The CDR3 totals 17 residues. Deletions cut 7 bases from V and 4 bases from J, with 22 bases between. The germline V gene encodes CDR1 KGHDR and CDR2 SFDVKD. Here the CDR3 DNA reads TGTGCCACCAGGGCGAGGGTCGGTAGCGGTCTTTACAATGAGCAGTTCTTC. Protein product: CATRARVGSGLYNEQFF.

The chain has TRBV2 and TRBJ1-5; D uncertain. Germline V CDR1 and CDR2: SNHLY, FYNNEI. This CDR3 is 14 amino acids long. V lost 4 bases, J lost 3 bases, and 10 bases lay in between. CDR3 sequence: CASSAQELNQPQHF. In DNA form, the CDR3 reads TGTGCCAGCAGTGCGCAGGAGCTCAATCAGCCCCAGCATTTT.

The chain is built from TRBV5-5 and TRBJ2-1; 10 positions agree with TRBD1. Losses at the gene ends were 0 bases for V and 7 bases for J; bases not matched to a gene: 7. The CDR3 sequence is 16 residues long. CDR1 and CDR2 from the germline V gene are SGHKS and YYEKEE (reference sequence). CDR3 in amino acids: CASSLVLRTGGNEQFF. In DNA form, the CDR3 reads TGTGCCAGCAGCTTGGTCTTAAGGACAGGGGGTAATGAGCAGTTCTTC. The entire variable domain, with the rest obtained from reference TRBV5-5 and TRBJ2-1, is as follows: DAGVTQSPTHLIKTRGQQVTLRCSPISGHKSVSWYQQVLGQGPQFIFQYYEKEERGRGNFPDRFSARQFPNYSSELNVNALLLGDSALYLCASSLVLRTGGNEQFFGPGTRLTVL.

The chain has TRBV5-5 and TRBJ2-1, with no clear D. This CDR3 has 13 residues. In germline, CDR1 is SGHKS, CDR2 YYEKEE (reference sequence). Trimming stripped 0 bases from V and 7 bases from J, with 8 bases between. CDR3 region: CASSLGEWNEQFF. Written as DNA, the CDR3 is TGTGCCAGCAGCTTGGGAGAGTGGAATGAGCAGTTCTTC.

This clone was recorded at least ten times. The J gene is TRBJ1-1, the V gene TRBV2; 9 bases are shared with TRBD1. CDR1 is SNHLY and CDR2 is FYNNEI in the germline V gene. The ends lost 7 bases at V and 4 bases at J; junction bases unmatched: 7. The CDR3 has 14 residues. The CDR3: CASKGKTGGTEAFF. The DNA of the CDR3 is TGTGCCAGCAAGGGAAAGACAGGGGGCACTGAAGCTTTCTTT.

The genes are TRBV30 and TRBJ1-5; D is uncertain. Germline-derived CDR1 and CDR2 are GTSNPN and SVGIG (reference sequence). V lost 0 bases, J lost 4 bases, and 10 bases lay in between. CDR3 length: 14 residues. CDR3 nucleotides: TGTGCCTGGAGTGTAACGGCCAGGAATCAGCCCCAGCATTTT. This gives the protein CAWSVTARNQPQHF.

The chain recombines TRBV7-2 with TRBJ2-5; 9 positions agree with TRBD2. V trimming: 1 base; J trimming: 7 bases; junction bases outside the gene matches: 10. The germline V gene encodes CDR1 SGHTA and CDR2 FQGNSA. The CDR3 has 16 amino acids. For the CDR3, the DNA is TGTGCCAGCAGCTTAGAAGGGGCGGGAGGGCAGCGGACCCAGTACTTC. Residues: CASSLEGAGGQRTQYF.

The rearrangement uses TRBV5-1 and TRBJ2-1; 11 positions match TRBD1. In germline, CDR1 is SGHRS, CDR2 YFSETQ. The V segment lost 4 bases and the J segment 7 bases; nucleotides outside the gene matches: 4. This CDR3 contains 14 residues. The chain's CDR3 is CASSLRDRGNEQFF. In DNA form, the CDR3 reads TGCGCCAGCAGCCTCCGGGACAGGGGGAATGAGCAGTTCTTC.

The rearrangement links TRBV12-3 or TRBV12-4 to TRBJ2-7; D perhaps matches TRBD2 (6 bases). The germline V and J ends were trimmed by 2 bases and 3 bases, with 8 bases remaining between them. The CDR3 consists of 13 residues. The DNA of the CDR3 is TGTGCCAGCAGTTTAATGGGACTCTACGAGCAGTACTTC. This codes for CASSLMGLYEQYF.

J is TRBJ1-4 and V is TRBV19; tentatively, D is TRBD1 (5 bases). The CDR3 sequence is 15 residues long. With 5 bases removed from V and 0 bases from J, the gap between germline ends came to 10 bases. Germline-derived CDR1 and CDR2 are LNHDA and SQIVND (reference sequence). The CDR3 loop reads CASSETVATNEKLFF. CDR3 nucleotide sequence: TGTGCCAGTAGTGAGACAGTTGCAACTAATGAAAAACTGTTTTTT.

The gene calls are TRBV9 and TRBJ2-1; either TRBD1 or TRBD2 may supply D (5 bases each). CDR1 and CDR2 (germline): SGDLS, YYNGEE. There are 17 residues in the CDR3. V was cut by 0 bases and J by 3 bases, with 16 bases left in between. The CDR3 loop reads CASSVAEGRTLYNEQFF. CDR3 nucleotide sequence: TGTGCCAGCAGCGTAGCCGAGGGGCGGACACTCTACAATGAGCAGTTCTTC.

V usage is TRBV18 and J usage is TRBJ2-7, with D uncertain. Trimming cost V 0 bases and J 5 bases, with 11 bases left between them. The CDR3 is made up of 14 amino acids. CDR1 and CDR2 (germline): KGHSH, LQKENI. The chain's CDR3 is CASSPPLDMHEQYF. As DNA, the CDR3 is TGTGCCAGCTCACCACCATTGGATATGCACGAGCAGTACTTC.